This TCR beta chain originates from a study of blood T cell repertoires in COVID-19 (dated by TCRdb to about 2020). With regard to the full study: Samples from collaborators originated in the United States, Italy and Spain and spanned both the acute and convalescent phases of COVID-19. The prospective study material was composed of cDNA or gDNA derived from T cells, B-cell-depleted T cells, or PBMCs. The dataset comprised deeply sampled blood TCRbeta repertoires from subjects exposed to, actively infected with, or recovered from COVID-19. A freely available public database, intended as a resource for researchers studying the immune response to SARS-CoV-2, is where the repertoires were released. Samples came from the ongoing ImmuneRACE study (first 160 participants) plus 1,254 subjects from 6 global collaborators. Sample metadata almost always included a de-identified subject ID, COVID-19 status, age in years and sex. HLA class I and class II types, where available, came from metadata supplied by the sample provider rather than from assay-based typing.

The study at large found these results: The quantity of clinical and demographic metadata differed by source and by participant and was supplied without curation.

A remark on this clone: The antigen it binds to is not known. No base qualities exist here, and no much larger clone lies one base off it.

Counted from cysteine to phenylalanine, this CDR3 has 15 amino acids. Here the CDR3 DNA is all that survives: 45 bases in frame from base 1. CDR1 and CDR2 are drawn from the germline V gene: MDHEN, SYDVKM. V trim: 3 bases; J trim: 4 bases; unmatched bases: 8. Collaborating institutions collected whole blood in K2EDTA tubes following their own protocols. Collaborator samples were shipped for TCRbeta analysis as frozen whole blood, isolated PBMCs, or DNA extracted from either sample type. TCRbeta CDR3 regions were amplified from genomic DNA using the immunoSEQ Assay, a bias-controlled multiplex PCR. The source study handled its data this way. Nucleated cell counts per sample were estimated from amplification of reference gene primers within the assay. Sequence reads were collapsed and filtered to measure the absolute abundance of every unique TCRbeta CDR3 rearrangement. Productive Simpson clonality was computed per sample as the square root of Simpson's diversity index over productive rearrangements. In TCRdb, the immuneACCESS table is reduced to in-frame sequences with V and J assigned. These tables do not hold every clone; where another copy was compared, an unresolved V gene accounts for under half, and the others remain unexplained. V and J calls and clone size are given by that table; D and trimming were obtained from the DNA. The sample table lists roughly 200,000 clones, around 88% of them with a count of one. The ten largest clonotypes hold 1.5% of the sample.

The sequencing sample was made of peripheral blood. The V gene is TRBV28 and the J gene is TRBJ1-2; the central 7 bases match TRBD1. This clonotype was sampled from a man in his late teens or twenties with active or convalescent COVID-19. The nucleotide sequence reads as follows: TGTGCCAGCAGTTTTCCGACAGGGTCTCGCTATGGCTACACCTTC. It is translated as CASSFPTGSRYGYTF.